This T cell receptor (beta chain) was recovered during a study of regulatory T cells in long-lasting Graves disease. At the level of the study: Persistent Graves' disease denoted over 5 years of antithyroid drugs plus positive TSH receptor antibodies.

As regards this clonotype: Antigen specificity is unknown.

iRepertoire HTBI primers and Arm-PCR of CDR3 regions built TCR beta libraries. TCRdb fed the multiplex PCR reads into MiXCR, producing one record per CDR3 protein. The sample shows around 460,000 distinct CDR3 sequences, approximately 23% of them seen only once. Findings and limits, study-wide: Under persistent disease, TRBV28, TRBJ1-2 and TRBJ2-5 were used preferentially. Less diverse TCR repertoires were seen in persistent Graves' patients than in newly diagnosed ones.

Time point specified: persistent/refractory GD, antithyroid drugs over 5 years with positive TRAb. PBMCs provided the RNA from which the TCR library was made. The collection involved drawing around 10 milliliters of peripheral blood into EDTA tubes. This CDR3 has 15 residues. The V and J ends lost 1 base and 4 bases respectively, with 13 bases between them. CDR1 and CDR2 (germline): MGHRA, YSYEKL. The V gene is TRBV4-1, the J gene TRBJ1-1; D gene unclear. Specimen: peripheral blood mononuclear cells (PBMCs), collected when the disease was refractory, from a patient treated with antithyroid drugs. This TCR was recovered from a female donor with Graves disease. The CDR3 sequence is CASSQVRRRATEAFF. The CDR3 DNA sequence: TGCGCCAGCAGCCAAGTAAGAAGGCGAGCCACTGAAGCTTTCTTT.